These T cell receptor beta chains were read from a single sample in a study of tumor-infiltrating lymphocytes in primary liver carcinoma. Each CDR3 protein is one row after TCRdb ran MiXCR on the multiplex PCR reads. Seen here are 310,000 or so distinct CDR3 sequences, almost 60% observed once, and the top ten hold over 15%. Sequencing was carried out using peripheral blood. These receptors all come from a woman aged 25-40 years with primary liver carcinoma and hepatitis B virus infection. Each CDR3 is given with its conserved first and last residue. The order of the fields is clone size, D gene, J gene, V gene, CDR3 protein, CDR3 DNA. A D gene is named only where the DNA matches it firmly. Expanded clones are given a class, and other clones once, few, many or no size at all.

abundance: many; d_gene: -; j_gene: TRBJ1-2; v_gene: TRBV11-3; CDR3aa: CASSRQDYGYTF; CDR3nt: TGTGCCAGCAGCCGACAGGATTATGGCTACACCTTC
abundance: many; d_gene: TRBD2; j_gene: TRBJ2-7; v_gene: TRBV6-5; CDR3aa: CASSFGTSGSHEQYF; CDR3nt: TGTGCCAGCAGTTTCGGGACTAGCGGGTCCCACGAGCAGTACTTC
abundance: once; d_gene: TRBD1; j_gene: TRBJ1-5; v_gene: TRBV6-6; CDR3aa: CTSSQPTGNLQPQHF; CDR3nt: TGTACCAGCAGTCAACCGACAGGGAATCTGCAGCCCCAGCATTTT
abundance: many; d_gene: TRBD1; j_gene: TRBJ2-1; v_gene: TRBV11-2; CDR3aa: CASSSKLGQENNEQFF; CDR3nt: TGTGCCAGCAGCTCGAAGCTGGGACAGGAAAACAATGAGCAGTTCTTC
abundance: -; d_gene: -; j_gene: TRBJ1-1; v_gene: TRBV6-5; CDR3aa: CASPLNTEALF; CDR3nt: TGTGCCAGCCCGCTGAACACTGAAGCTCTCTTT
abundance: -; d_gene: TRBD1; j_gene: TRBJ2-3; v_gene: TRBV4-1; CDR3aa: CASSHTGGGPNTQYF; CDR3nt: TGCGCCAGCAGCCACACAGGGGGTGGGCCAAATACGCAGTATTTT
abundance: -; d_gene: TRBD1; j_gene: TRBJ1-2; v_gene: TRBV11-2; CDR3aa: CTSSLTGQGSYGYTF; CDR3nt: TGTACCAGCAGTTTAACGGGACAGGGGTCCTATGGCTACACCTTC
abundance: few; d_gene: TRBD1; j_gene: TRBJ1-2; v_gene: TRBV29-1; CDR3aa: CSVDEDRGPGYTF; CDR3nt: TGCAGCGTAGACGAGGACAGGGGGCCGGGCTACACCTTC
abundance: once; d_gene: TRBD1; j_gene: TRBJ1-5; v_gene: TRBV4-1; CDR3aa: CASSLGQGSDQPQHF; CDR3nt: TGCGCCAGCAGCCTGGGACAGGGATCTGACCAGCCCCAGCATTTT
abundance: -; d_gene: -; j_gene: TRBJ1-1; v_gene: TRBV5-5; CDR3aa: CTSSLAGIVRVAEAFF; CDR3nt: TGTACCAGCAGCTTGGCCGGAATTGTAAGGGTTGCTGAAGCTTTCTTT
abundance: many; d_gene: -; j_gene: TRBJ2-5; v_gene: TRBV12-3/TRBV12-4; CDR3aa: CASGGQGSVKTQYF; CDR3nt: TGTGCCAGCGGTGGCCAGGGCAGCGTGAAGACCCAGTACTTC
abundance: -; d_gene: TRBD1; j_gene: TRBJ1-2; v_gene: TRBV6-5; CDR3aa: CASSGGTASQPYYGYTF; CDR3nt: TGTGCCAGCAGCGGAGGGACAGCTTCCCAACCCTACTATGGCTACACCTTC
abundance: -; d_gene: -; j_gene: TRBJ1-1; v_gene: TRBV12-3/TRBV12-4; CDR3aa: CASSFPGSGTEAFF; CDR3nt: TGTGCCAGCAGTTTTCCAGGGTCGGGCACTGAAGCTTTCTTT
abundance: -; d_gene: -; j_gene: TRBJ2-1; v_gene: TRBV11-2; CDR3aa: CASSLFWERYNKQFF; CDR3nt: TGTGCAAGCAGCTTATTCTGGGAGCGGTACAATAAGCAGTTCTTC
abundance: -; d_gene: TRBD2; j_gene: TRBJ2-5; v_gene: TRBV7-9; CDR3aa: CASSPIIAGVEETQYF; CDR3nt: TGTGCCAGCAGCCCCATAATAGCGGGAGTCGAAGAGACCCAGTACTTC
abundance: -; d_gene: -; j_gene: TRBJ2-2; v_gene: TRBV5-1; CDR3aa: CASSFRSGSNTGELFF; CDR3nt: TGCGCCAGCAGCTTCCGGTCGGGCTCCAACACCGGGGAGCTGTTTTTT
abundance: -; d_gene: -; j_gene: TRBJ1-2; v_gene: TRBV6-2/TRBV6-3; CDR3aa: CASRGRGVSFYGYTF; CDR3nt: TGTGCCAGCCGGGGCAGGGGAGTATCCTTCTATGGCTACACCTTC
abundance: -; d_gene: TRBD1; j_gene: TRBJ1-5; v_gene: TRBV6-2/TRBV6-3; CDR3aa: CASTQTPDRGLDQPQHF; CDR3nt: TGTGCCAGCACCCAGACTCCGGACAGGGGGCTGGATCAGCCCCAGCATTTT
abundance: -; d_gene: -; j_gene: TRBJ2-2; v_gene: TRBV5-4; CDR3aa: CASSVGGRDTGELFF; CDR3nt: TGTGCCAGCAGCGTCGGGGGCCGCGACACCGGGGAGCTGTTTTTT
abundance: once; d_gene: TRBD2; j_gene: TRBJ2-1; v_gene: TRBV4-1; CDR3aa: CASSRLAASYNEQFF; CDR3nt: TGCGCCAGCAGCCGACTAGCGGCTTCCTACAATGAGCAGTTCTTC
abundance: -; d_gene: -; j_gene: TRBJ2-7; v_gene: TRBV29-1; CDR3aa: CSVGTVNSYEQYF; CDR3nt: TGCAGCGTTGGTACAGTGAACTCCTACGAGCAGTACTTC
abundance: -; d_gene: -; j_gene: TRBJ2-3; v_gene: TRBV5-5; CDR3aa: CASSLFRGSTDMQYF; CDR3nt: TGTGCCAGCAGCTTATTCCGGGGGAGCACAGATATGCAGTATTTT
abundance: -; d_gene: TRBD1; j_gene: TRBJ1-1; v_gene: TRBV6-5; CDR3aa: CVSSYPGTDAFF; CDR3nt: TGTGTCAGCAGTTACCCCGGGACAGACGCTTTCTTT
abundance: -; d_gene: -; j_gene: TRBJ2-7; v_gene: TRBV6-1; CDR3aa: CAISEIQGRYEQYF; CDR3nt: TGTGCCATCAGTGAAATACAAGGGAGGTACGAGCAGTACTTC
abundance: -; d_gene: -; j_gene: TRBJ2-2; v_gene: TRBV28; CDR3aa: CASSPAQGSPGELFF; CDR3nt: TGTGCCAGCAGTCCGGCACAGGGATCTCCCGGGGAGCTGTTTTTT
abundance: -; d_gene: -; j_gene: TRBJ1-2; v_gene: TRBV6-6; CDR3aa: CTSSFSGDGYTF; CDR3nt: TGTACCAGCAGTTTTAGTGGCGATGGCTACACCTTC
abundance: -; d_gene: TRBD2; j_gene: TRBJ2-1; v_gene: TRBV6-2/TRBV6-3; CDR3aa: CASSYLGTSGRGNNEQFF; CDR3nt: TGTGCCAGCAGTTATTTGGGGACTAGCGGGAGGGGGAACAATGAGCAGTTCTTC
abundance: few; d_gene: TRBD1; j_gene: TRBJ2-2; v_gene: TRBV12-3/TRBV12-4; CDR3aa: CASSHTTGGGELFF; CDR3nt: TGTGCCAGCAGCCACACCACAGGGGGCGGGGAGCTGTTTTTT
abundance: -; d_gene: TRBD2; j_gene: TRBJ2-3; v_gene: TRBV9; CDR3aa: CASSVGSGGGNTQYF; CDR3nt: TGTGCCAGCAGCGTAGGGAGCGGGGGCGGTAATACGCAGTATTTT
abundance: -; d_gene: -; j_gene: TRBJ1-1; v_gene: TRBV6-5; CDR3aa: CASFEGTYTEAFF; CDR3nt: TGTGCCAGCTTTGAGGGAACTTACACTGAAGCTTTCTTT
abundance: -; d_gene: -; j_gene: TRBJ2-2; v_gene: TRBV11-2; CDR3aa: CASCGGPTIYRNTGELFF; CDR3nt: TGTGCCAGCTGTGGGGGACCGACCATTTACCGGAACACCGGGGAGCTGTTTTTT
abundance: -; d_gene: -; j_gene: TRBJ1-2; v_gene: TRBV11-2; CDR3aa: CASGLDGNYAYTF; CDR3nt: TGTGCCAGCGGCTTGGACGGGAACTATGCCTATACCTTC
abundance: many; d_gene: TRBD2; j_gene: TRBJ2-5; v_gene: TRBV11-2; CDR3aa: CASSTSGRAGETQYF; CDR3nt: TGTGCCAGCAGCACTAGCGGGAGGGCCGGGGAGACCCAGTACTTC
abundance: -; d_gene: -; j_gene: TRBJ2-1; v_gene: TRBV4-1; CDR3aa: CTSSQMYRFERFF; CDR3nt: TGCACCAGCAGCCAAATGTACAGGTTTGAGCGGTTCTTC
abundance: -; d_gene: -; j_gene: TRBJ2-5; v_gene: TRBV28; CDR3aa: CASSHRRRFAQETQYF; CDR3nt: TGTGCCAGCAGCCACAGGAGGCGCTTCGCCCAAGAGACCCAGTACTTC
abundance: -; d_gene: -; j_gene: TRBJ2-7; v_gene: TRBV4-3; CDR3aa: CASSPHPWGTGSSYELYF; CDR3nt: -
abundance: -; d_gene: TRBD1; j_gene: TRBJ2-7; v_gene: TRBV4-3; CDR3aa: CACSQEGTGDYEQHF; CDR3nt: TGCGCCTGCAGCCAAGAAGGGACAGGGGATTACGAGCAGCACTTC
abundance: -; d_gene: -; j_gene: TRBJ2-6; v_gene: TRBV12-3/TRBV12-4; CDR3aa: CASSPRQAAGANVLTF; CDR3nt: TGTGCCAGCAGTCCTAGACAGGCGGCTGGGGCCAACGTCCTGACTTTC
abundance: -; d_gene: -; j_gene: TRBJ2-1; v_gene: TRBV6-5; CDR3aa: CASRASSFNEQFF; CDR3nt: TGTGCCAGCCGGGCGAGCTCCTTCAATGAGCAGTTCTTC
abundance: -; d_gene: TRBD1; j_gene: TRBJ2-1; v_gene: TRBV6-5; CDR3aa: CASSSDRGAYNKQFF; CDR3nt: TGTGCCAGCAGCTCCGACAGGGGAGCCTACAATAAGCAGTTCTTC
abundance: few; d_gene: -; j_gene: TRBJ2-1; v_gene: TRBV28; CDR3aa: CASRPIFAGAYNEQFF; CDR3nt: TGTGCCAGCAGGCCGATTTTCGCAGGGGCCTACAATGAGCAGTTCTTC